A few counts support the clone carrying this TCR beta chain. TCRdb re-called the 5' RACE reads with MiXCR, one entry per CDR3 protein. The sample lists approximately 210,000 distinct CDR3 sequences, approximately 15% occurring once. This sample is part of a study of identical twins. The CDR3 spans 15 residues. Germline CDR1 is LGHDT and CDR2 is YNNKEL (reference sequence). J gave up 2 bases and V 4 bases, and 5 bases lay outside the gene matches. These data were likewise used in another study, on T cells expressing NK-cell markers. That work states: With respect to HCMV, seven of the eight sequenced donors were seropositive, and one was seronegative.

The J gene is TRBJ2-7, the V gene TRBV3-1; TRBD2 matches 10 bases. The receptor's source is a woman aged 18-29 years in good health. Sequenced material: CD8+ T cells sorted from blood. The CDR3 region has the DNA TGTGCCAGCAGCCCACTAGCGGGAATTGCCTACGAGCAGTACTTC. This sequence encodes CASSPLAGIAYEQYF.